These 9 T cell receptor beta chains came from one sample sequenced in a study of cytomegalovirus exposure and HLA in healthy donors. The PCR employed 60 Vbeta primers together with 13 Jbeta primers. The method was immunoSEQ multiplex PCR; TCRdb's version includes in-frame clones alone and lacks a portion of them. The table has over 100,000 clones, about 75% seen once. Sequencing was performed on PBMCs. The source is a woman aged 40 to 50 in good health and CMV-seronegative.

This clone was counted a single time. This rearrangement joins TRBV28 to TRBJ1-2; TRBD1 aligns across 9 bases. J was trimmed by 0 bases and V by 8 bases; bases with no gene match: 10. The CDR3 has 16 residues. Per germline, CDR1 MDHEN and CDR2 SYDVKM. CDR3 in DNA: TGTGCCAGCGGACCTAGGACAGGGGAAGCTAACTATGGCTACACCTTC. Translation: CASGPRTGEANYGYTF.

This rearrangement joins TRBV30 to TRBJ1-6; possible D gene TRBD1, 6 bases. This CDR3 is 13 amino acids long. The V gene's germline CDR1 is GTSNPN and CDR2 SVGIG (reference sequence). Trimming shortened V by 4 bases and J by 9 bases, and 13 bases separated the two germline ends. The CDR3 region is CAWNKLGASPLHF. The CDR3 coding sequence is TGTGCCTGGAATAAGTTGGGGGCTTCACCCCTCCACTTT.

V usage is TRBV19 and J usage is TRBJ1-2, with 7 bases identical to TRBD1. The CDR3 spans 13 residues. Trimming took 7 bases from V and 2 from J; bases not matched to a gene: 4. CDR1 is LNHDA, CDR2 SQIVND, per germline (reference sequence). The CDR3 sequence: CASTPTGNYGYTF. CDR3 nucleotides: TGTGCCAGTACGCCGACAGGGAACTATGGCTACACCTTC.

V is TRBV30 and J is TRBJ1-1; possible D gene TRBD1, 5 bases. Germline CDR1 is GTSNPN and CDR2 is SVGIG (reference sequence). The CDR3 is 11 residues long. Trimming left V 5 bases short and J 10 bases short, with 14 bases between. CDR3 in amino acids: CAWGRERVAFF. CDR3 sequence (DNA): TGTGCCTGGGGCAGGGAGCGGGTAGCTTTCTTT.

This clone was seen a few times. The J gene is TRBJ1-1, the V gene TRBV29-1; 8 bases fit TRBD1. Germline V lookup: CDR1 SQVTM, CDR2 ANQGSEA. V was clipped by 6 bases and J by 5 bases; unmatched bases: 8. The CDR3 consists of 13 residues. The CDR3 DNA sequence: TGCAGCGTCTCCCGGGACAGGTTAACTGAAGCTTTCTTT. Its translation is CSVSRDRLTEAFF. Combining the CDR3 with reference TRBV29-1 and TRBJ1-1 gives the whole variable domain SAVISQKPSRDICQRGTSLTIQCQVDSQVTMMFWYRQQPGQSLTLIATANQGSEATYESGFVIDKFPISRPNLTFSTLTVSNMSPEDSSIYLCSVSRDRLTEAFFGQGTRLTVV.

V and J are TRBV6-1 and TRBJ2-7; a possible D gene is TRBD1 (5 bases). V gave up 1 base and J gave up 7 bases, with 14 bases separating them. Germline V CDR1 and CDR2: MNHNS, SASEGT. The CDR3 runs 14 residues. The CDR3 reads CASSEGIVTEEQYF. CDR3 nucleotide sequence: TGTGCCAGCAGTGAAGGAATCGTGACAGAGGAGCAGTACTTC.

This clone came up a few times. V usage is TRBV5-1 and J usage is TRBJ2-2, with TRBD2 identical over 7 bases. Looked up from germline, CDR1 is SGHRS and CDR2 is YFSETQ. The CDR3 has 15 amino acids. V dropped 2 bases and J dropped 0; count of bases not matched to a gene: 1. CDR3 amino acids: CASSLSGANTGELFF. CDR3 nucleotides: TGCGCCAGCAGCTTAAGCGGGGCGAACACCGGGGAGCTGTTTTTT.

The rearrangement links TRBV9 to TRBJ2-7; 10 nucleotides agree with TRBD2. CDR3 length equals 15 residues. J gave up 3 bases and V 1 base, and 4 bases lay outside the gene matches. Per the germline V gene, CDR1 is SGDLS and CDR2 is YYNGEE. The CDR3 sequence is CASSVTSGDYYEQYF. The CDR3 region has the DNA TGTGCCAGCAGCGTAACTAGCGGGGACTACTACGAGCAGTACTTC.

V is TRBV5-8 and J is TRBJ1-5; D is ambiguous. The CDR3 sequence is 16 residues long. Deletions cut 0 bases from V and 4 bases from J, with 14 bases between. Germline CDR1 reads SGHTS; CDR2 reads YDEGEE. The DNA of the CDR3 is TGTGCCAGCAGCTTGGCCCCCGGGGATGTAAATCAGCCCCAGCATTTT. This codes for CASSLAPGDVNQPQHF.